This is a list of T cell receptor beta chains from one sample in a study of cytomegalovirus exposure and HLA in healthy donors. TCRdb keeps only in-frame clones here, not all; method: immunoSEQ multiplex PCR. The profile shows more than 150,000 clones, roughly 79% of them singletons. The specimen sequenced was PBMCs. The receptor set was obtained from a man in his fifties or sixties in good health and CMV-seropositive. The CDR3 runs from the conserved cysteine through the conserved F or W. A D gene is named only where the DNA matches it firmly. Size values are once, few and many counts, or a class for expanded clones, and some rows have none.

clone size,J gene,V gene,D gene,CDR3 protein,CDR3 DNA
.,TRBJ2-3,TRBV11-2,.,CASSLDSRVVDTQYF,TGTGCCAGCAGCTTAGATTCGAGGGTGGTAGATACGCAGTATTTT
.,TRBJ2-5,TRBV30,TRBD1,CAWSSGTGYRETQYF,TGTGCCTGGAGTTCCGGGACAGGGTACCGAGAGACCCAGTACTTC
.,TRBJ1-2,TRBV29-1,.,CSVTDRNNYGYTF,TGCAGCGTGACTGACAGAAATAACTATGGCTACACCTTC
.,TRBJ1-2,TRBV6-1,.,CASTDFYGYTF,TGTGCCAGCACAGACTTCTATGGCTACACCTTC
.,TRBJ2-2,TRBV2,.,CASKQGNTGELFF,TGTGCCAGCAAACAGGGGAACACCGGGGAGCTGTTTTTT
.,TRBJ1-5,TRBV15,.,CATSRDRMGGANQPQHF,TGTGCCACCAGCAGAGATCGAATGGGGGGGGCGAATCAGCCCCAGCATTTT
few,TRBJ2-1,TRBV7-2,.,CASSVRDDYEQFF,TGTGCCAGCAGCGTGCGGGACGATTATGAGCAGTTCTTC
few,TRBJ1-5,TRBV27,.,CASSLRTYQPQHF,TGTGCCAGCAGTTTACGAACTTATCAGCCCCAGCATTTT
.,TRBJ1-2,TRBV9,.,CASSVATGPYGYTF,TGTGCCAGCAGCGTAGCTACAGGGCCCTATGGCTACACCTTC
once,TRBJ1-4,TRBV5-7,.,CASSLSRGEKLFF,TGTGCCAGCAGCTTGAGCCGGGGGGAAAAACTGTTTTTT
.,TRBJ2-1,TRBV4-1,TRBD2,CASSQETSGGTWNEQFF,TGCGCCAGCAGCCAAGAAACTAGCGGGGGTACTTGGAATGAGCAGTTCTTC
.,TRBJ2-7,TRBV28,TRBD1,CASSALPGTGYEQYF,TGTGCCAGCAGTGCCCTCCCCGGGACAGGCTACGAGCAGTACTTC
.,TRBJ1-4,TRBV27,.,CASSLNYFRRQGLEKLFF,TGTGCCAGCAGTTTAAATTATTTCAGGCGGCAGGGGCTAGAAAAACTGTTTTTT
.,TRBJ2-5,TRBV7-9,TRBD1,CASSLADLIDRVRETQYF,TGTGCCAGCAGCTTAGCCGACCTTATAGACAGGGTGAGGGAGACCCAGTACTTC
.,TRBJ1-5,TRBV10-3,TRBD1,CAISKNDRGAIQPQHF,TGTGCCATCAGCAAAAATGACAGGGGCGCTATTCAGCCCCAGCATTTT
.,TRBJ1-1,TRBV5-1,.,CASSLGGLGRGENTEAFF,TGCGCCAGCAGCTTGGGGGGGCTGGGCAGGGGTGAGAACACTGAAGCTTTCTTT
.,TRBJ1-6,TRBV7-2,TRBD1,CASSSRTGKDSPLHF,TGTGCCAGCAGCTCCCGGACAGGGAAGGATTCACCCCTCCACTTT
.,TRBJ2-7,TRBV18,.,CASSLSGGFYEQYF,TGTGCCAGCTCCCTCTCCGGCGGGTTTTACGAGCAGTACTTC
.,TRBJ2-1,TRBV18,TRBD2,CASSPVRSGGTSSYNEQFF,TGTGCCAGCTCACCCGTAAGGAGCGGGGGGACAAGCTCCTACAATGAGCAGTTCTTC
.,TRBJ1-1,TRBV6-5,.,CASSLRPEGLAFF,TGTGCCAGCAGCCTCCGGCCGGAGGGGCTCGCTTTCTTT
.,TRBJ1-5,TRBV15,.,CATSIAPGYNQPQHF,TGTGCCACCAGCATAGCCCCGGGATACAATCAGCCCCAGCATTTT
.,TRBJ2-1,TRBV10-1,TRBD1,CASSARPGTATYNEQFF,TGCGCCAGCAGCGCCCGACCCGGGACAGCAACCTACAATGAGCAGTTCTTC
once,TRBJ2-2,TRBV5-6,TRBD1,CASSFGTGGTGELFF,TGTGCCAGCAGCTTTGGGACAGGGGGCACCGGGGAGCTGTTTTTT
.,TRBJ2-3,TRBV15,.,CATSRDLSSTDTQYF,TGTGCCACCAGCAGAGATTTGAGTTCCACAGATACGCAGTATTTT
.,TRBJ2-7,TRBV7-9,.,CASSVALGAYEQYF,.
.,TRBJ2-1,TRBV27,TRBD2,CASSFLAGAGDEQFF,TGTGCCAGCAGTTTTTTAGCGGGGGCCGGGGATGAGCAGTTCTTC
.,TRBJ1-6,TRBV27,.,CASRAGHLNSPLHF,TGTGCCAGCAGAGCGGGACACCTCAATTCACCCCTCCACTTT
.,TRBJ2-3,TRBV5-1,.,CASSLWAGLTDTQYF,TGCGCCAGCAGCTTGTGGGCCGGCCTCACAGATACGCAGTATTTT
.,TRBJ1-2,TRBV28,TRBD1,CASSKRGRQNYGYTF,TGTGCCAGCAGTAAAAGGGGGCGACAGAACTATGGCTACACCTTC